The 32 T cell receptor beta chains in this list originate from one sample, sequenced in a study of radiotherapy plus CTLA-4 blockade in lung cancer. Sequencing was performed with immunoSEQ multiplex PCR; in TCRdb, only in-frame clones are kept and a portion is missing. The sample yields approximately 45,000 clones, roughly 65% seen once. This sample comprised peripheral blood, obtained from a patient treated with radiotherapy plus ipilimumab. These receptors all stem from a human donor with non-small cell lung cancer who had a partial response to radiotherapy plus ipilimumab.

Turning to this clone: Other DNA sequences of this sample code for an identical CDR3. This chain uses TRBV9 with TRBJ1-4; possible D gene TRBD1, 5 bases. Trimming pared 0 bases from V and 3 bases from J, leaving 6 bases between. This CDR3 has 14 amino acids. Germline lookup yields CDR1 SGDLS and CDR2 YYNGEE. CDR3 protein: CASSVGGANEKLFF. As DNA, the CDR3 is TGTGCCAGCAGCGTAGGGGGGGCTAATGAAAAACTGTTTTTT.

The genes are TRBV29-1 and TRBJ1-2, with TRBD1 matching 7 bases. Germline assignment: CDR1 SQVTM and CDR2 ANQGSEA. The CDR3 covers 13 residues. The trim removed 7 bases at V and 7 bases at J, leaving 12 bases unmatched. For the CDR3, the DNA is TGCAGCGCTTTTTTGGACAGGATGGGTGGCTACACCTTC. Translation: CSAFLDRMGGYTF.

The chain is built from TRBV15 and TRBJ2-3, with a possible D match to TRBD2 (5 bases). CDR3 size: 14 residues. Germline lookup yields CDR1 LNHNV and CDR2 YYDKDF (reference sequence). Trimming took off 3 bases at V and 3 bases at J, with 10 bases between the two ends. The CDR3 sequence is CATSSWEWTDTQYF. CDR3 coding DNA: TGTGCCACCAGCAGCTGGGAGTGGACAGATACGCAGTATTTT.

The gene calls are TRBV6-6 and TRBJ1-1, with a possible D match to TRBD1 (6 bases). This CDR3 comprises 14 residues. Germline V gene data show CDR1 as MNHNY and CDR2 as SVGAGI (reference sequence). Trimming removed 2 bases from V and 1 base from J, with 8 bases in between. This chain's CDR3 is CASSYEGGNTEAFF. CDR3 DNA: TGTGCCAGCAGTTACGAAGGGGGGAACACTGAAGCTTTCTTT.

The chain employs TRBV7-2 and TRBJ1-2, with 10 bases lining up with TRBD1. Germline V gene data show CDR1 as SGHTA and CDR2 as FQGNSA. With V trimmed by 3 bases and J by 5 bases, 0 bases remained unmatched. The CDR3 has 13 residues. CDR3 amino acids: CASSLGQGYGYTF. Here the CDR3 DNA reads TGTGCCAGCAGCTTGGGACAGGGGTATGGCTACACCTTC.

Many counts were recorded for this clone. This chain joins TRBV6-5 and TRBJ1-1, with 10 bases matching TRBD1. CDR1 and CDR2 from the germline V gene are MNHEY and SVGAGI. With V trimmed by 8 bases and J by 1 base, 4 bases remained unmatched. This CDR3 spans 14 amino acids. CDR3 region: CASGGTGANTEAFF. The CDR3 DNA reads as TGTGCCAGCGGTGGGACAGGGGCGAACACTGAAGCTTTCTTT.

The chain uses TRBV15 and TRBJ1-5, with D maybe TRBD1 (5 bases). Trimming took off 5 bases at V and 0 bases at J, with 11 bases between the two ends. Germline V gene data show CDR1 as LNHNV and CDR2 as YYDKDF (reference sequence). There are 15 residues in the CDR3. This chain's CDR3 is CATSPSGGSNQPQHF. Here the CDR3 DNA reads TGTGCCACCAGCCCTTCGGGGGGTAGCAATCAGCCCCAGCATTTT.

The chain has TRBV7-9 and TRBJ1-1; D is undetermined. CDR3 length: 14 residues. Trimming removed 2 bases from V and 0 bases from J, with 7 bases in between. The germline CDR1 and CDR2 sequences are SEHNR and FQNEAQ (reference sequence). This chain's CDR3 is CASSLRNMNTEAFF. Here the CDR3 DNA reads TGTGCCAGCAGCTTAAGAAACATGAACACTGAAGCTTTCTTT.

A note on this clone: Distinct nucleotide sequences in the sample also encode this CDR3. The chain links TRBV9 to TRBJ1-2, with TRBD1 as a possible D gene (6 bases). Trimming removed 0 bases at V and 0 bases at J, with 9 bases between. Germline V gene sequence: CDR1 SGDLS, CDR2 YYNGEE. The CDR3 extends over 15 amino acids. CDR3 amino acids: CASSVGGQSNYGYTF. In DNA, the CDR3 is TGTGCCAGCAGCGTAGGCGGACAGTCTAACTATGGCTACACCTTC.

The V and J genes are TRBV19 and TRBJ2-7; 9 nucleotides line up with TRBD1. Trimming at V came to 4 bases and at J to 5 bases, leaving 3 bases not matched to a gene. CDR1 and CDR2 from the germline V gene are LNHDA and SQIVND (reference sequence). CDR3 length: 13 residues. The CDR3 coding sequence is TGTGCCAGTAGTAGGGGACAGGGACACGAGCAGTACTTC. It yields the protein CASSRGQGHEQYF.

CDR3 loop: CASSAYRNTEAFF. CDR3 bases: TGTGCCAGCAGTGCATACAGGAACACTGAAGCTTTCTTT. The chain carries TRBV25-1 and TRBJ1-1; D uncertain. CDR3 size: 13 residues. Trimming removed 4 bases from V and 1 base from J, with 7 bases in between. The germline CDR1 and CDR2 sequences are MGHDK and SYGVNS.

The chain uses TRBV5-4 and TRBJ1-1, with TRBD1 matching over 9 bases. Germline trimming cut 4 bases from V and 3 bases from J; bases unmatched to any gene: 16. CDR3 length equals 18 residues. Germline V CDR1 and CDR2: SGHNT, YYREEE (reference sequence). CDR3 region: CASSRDRQGEGRDTEAFF. The CDR3 DNA follows: TGTGCCAGCAGCCGGGACAGACAGGGGGAAGGGAGAGACACTGAAGCTTTCTTT.

The chain uses TRBV5-1 and TRBJ2-5; TRBD2 is a possible D gene (7 bases). The CDR3 contains 15 residues. Germline V gene sequence: CDR1 SGHRS, CDR2 YFSETQ. The V gene lost 0 bases and the J gene lost 4 bases, with 13 bases spanning the gap. The DNA of the CDR3 is TGCGCCAGCAGCTTGGCTGGGGGGGCTGGAGAGACCCAGTACTTC. It is translated as CASSLAGGAGETQYF.

This clone was seen just once. This chain connects TRBV18 to TRBJ1-5; no clear D. Germline V gene lookup returns CDR1 KGHSH and CDR2 LQKENI. The CDR3 is 15 amino acids. V was trimmed by 5 bases and J by 1 base, leaving 12 bases between them. The chain's CDR3 is CASSAAGSSNQPQHF. For the CDR3, the DNA is TGTGCCAGCTCAGCGGCGGGTTCCAGCAATCAGCCCCAGCATTTT.

Comments on this clone: The junction differs from germline at one of its ends, possibly a read error. The chain recombines TRBV7-7 with TRBJ2-1, with 9 nucleotides matching TRBD2. Germline V gene sequence: CDR1 SSHAT, CDR2 FNYEAQ (reference sequence). There are 16 residues in the CDR3. The DNA of the CDR3 is TGTGCTAGCAGCCCACGTAGCGGGAGCTCCTACAATGAGCAGTTCTTC. It codes for CASSPRSGSSYNEQFF.

Concerning this clone: The sample holds other DNA sequences that translate to the same CDR3. The chain carries TRBV6-4 and TRBJ2-1, with 8 bases that match TRBD2. V shed 2 bases, J shed 1 base, and the junction held 1 base outside the gene matches. The CDR3 contains 15 residues. CDR1 is MRHNA and CDR2 is SNTAGT in the germline V gene. This CDR3 is CASSDTGGSYNEQFF. CDR3 nucleotides: TGTGCCAGCAGTGACACGGGGGGGTCCTACAATGAGCAGTTCTTC.

This chain uses TRBV28 with TRBJ2-1; D is unresolved. CDR1 and CDR2 (germline): MDHEN, SYDVKM. The CDR3 is made up of 11 amino acids. Deletions cut 3 bases from V and 6 bases from J, with 3 bases between. CDR3 residues: CASSFSNEQFF. CDR3 in DNA: TGTGCCAGCAGTTTTAGCAATGAGCAGTTCTTC.

CDR3 sequence: CASSQDRQGWGGYTF. In DNA form, the CDR3 reads TGCGCCAGCAGCCAAGACCGACAGGGATGGGGTGGCTACACCTTC. This chain links TRBV4-1 with TRBJ1-2; 7 bases fit TRBD1. The CDR3 has 15 residues. V gave up 0 bases and J gave up 7 bases; unmatched junction bases: 8. Per the germline V gene, CDR1 is MGHRA and CDR2 is YSYEKL.

CDR3 DNA sequence: TGTGCCAGCTCACCACTGGACAGGGGCTTATCGGATGAGCAGTTCTTC. Translated: CASSPLDRGLSDEQFF. V and J are TRBV18 and TRBJ2-1; 9 bases are shared with TRBD1. Germline V gene lookup returns CDR1 KGHSH and CDR2 LQKENI. The CDR3 length is 16 residues. J gave up 8 bases and V 1 base, and 9 bases lay outside the gene matches.

The chain joins TRBV7-2 to TRBJ2-1; maybe TRBD2 (7 bases). Deletions cut 4 bases from V and 2 bases from J, with 15 bases between. The V gene's germline CDR1 is SGHTA and CDR2 FQGNSA. The CDR3 spans 16 residues. Here the CDR3 reads CASSSWGAGAYNEQFF. The CDR3 DNA follows: TGTGCCAGCAGCTCCTGGGGGGCGGGGGCCTACAATGAGCAGTTCTTC.

This clone has a handful of counts. V gene TRBV5-1 combines with J gene TRBJ2-5; TRBD1 is a possible D gene (5 bases). Trimming took 9 bases from V and 2 from J, leaving 14 bases between them. The CDR3 length is 13 residues. Germline V lookup: CDR1 SGHRS, CDR2 YFSETQ. The CDR3 loop is CATSQVAQETQYF. CDR3 DNA sequence: TGCGCCACCTCACAGGTCGCGCAAGAGACCCAGTACTTC.

The genes are TRBV19 and TRBJ2-2; D gene unclear. This CDR3 comprises 14 residues. Trimming stripped 7 bases from V and 1 base from J, with 10 bases between. The V gene's germline CDR1 is LNHDA and CDR2 SQIVND (reference sequence). This chain's CDR3 is CASNFRGNTGELFF. The CDR3 nucleotides read TGTGCCAGTAATTTCAGAGGGAACACCGGGGAGCTGTTTTTT.

This chain links TRBV2 with TRBJ2-7; D unclear. The CDR3 consists of 12 residues. V was clipped by 7 bases and J by 1 base, with 8 bases between them. The germline gives CDR1 SNHLY, CDR2 FYNNEI. DNA for the CDR3: TGTGCCAGCACCCCGTCGTCCTACGAGCAGTACTTC. It specifies CASTPSSYEQYF.

CDR3 bases: TGTGCCAGCTCACCTTTACAGGGGAGGACAGATACGCAGTATTTT. This sequence encodes CASSPLQGRTDTQYF. The V gene is TRBV18, the J gene TRBJ2-3, with TRBD1 as a possible D gene (7 bases). The germline V and J ends were trimmed by 3 bases and 3 bases, with 13 bases remaining between them. CDR3 length equals 15 residues. The V gene's germline CDR1 is KGHSH and CDR2 LQKENI.

This clone was counted a single time. The rearrangement uses TRBV5-4 and TRBJ1-5; the match to TRBD1 covers 9 bases. Per the germline V gene, CDR1 is SGHNT and CDR2 is YYREEE (reference sequence). The CDR3 totals 14 residues. After removal of 5 bases from V and 4 bases from J, the junction contained 4 bases not matched to a gene. The CDR3 protein is CASSSGQGNQPQHF. CDR3 sequence (DNA): TGTGCCAGCAGTTCAGGACAGGGGAATCAGCCCCAGCATTTT.

CDR3 sequence (DNA): TGTGCCAGCAGTTCCAGACAGAACACTGAAGCTTTCTTT. Its protein product is CASSSRQNTEAFF. This sequence joins TRBV6-6 and TRBJ1-1, with D unclear. The CDR3 has 13 residues. Between the trimmed V and J ends, which lost 4 bases and 1 base, there was a span of 7 bases. Germline V gene data show CDR1 as MNHNY and CDR2 as SVGAGI (reference sequence).

Worth noting for this clone: Its ends do not fully match the called genes, so a read error is possible. The chain carries TRBV28 and TRBJ2-7; TRBD2 might be the D (5 bases). The CDR3 is 14 amino acids. Germline CDR1 reads MDHEN; CDR2 reads SYDVKM. The CDR3 coding sequence is TGTGCCAGCAGTTTGTTCGGGGAAGTATATAACCCCTTCTTC. Its translation is CASSLFGEVYNPFF.

CDR3 region: CASSPQRNTEAFF. The CDR3 coding sequence is TGTGCCAGCTCACCACAGCGGAACACTGAAGCTTTCTTT. The V gene is TRBV18, the J gene TRBJ1-1; D call uncertain. Germline CDR1 and CDR2: KGHSH and LQKENI. V shed 1 base and J shed 1 base, with 4 bases lying between them. This CDR3 spans 13 amino acids.

This clone turned up a few times. This chain joins TRBV18 and TRBJ1-5; D not resolved. The V and J ends lost 2 bases and 0 bases respectively, with 5 bases between them. Germline CDR1 and CDR2: KGHSH and LQKENI. The CDR3 extends over 14 amino acids. For the CDR3, the DNA is TGTGCCAGCTCACCATTTAATAGCAATCAGCCCCAGCATTTT. Translated, it gives CASSPFNSNQPQHF. Full variable domain (missing parts from reference TRBV18 and TRBJ1-5): NAGVMQNPRHLVRRRGQEARLRCSPMKGHSHVYWYRQLPEEGLKFMVYLQKENIIDESGMPKERFSAEFPKEGPSILRIQQVVRGDSAAYFCASSPFNSNQPQHFGDGTRLSIL.

The table lists this clone with a few counts. V gene TRBV11-2 combines with J gene TRBJ2-2, with 10 bases matching TRBD2. In germline, CDR1 is SGHAT, CDR2 FQNNGV. The length of the CDR3 is 15 residues. The junction had 4 bases not matched to a gene; V was cut back by 2 bases and J by 7 bases. CDR3 sequence reads: CASSLLAGGIGELFF. CDR3 sequence (DNA): TGTGCCAGCAGCTTATTAGCGGGGGGTATCGGGGAGCTGTTTTTT.

This clone was observed a single time. The chain recombines TRBV5-4 with TRBJ2-7; 11 bases match TRBD2. Trimming cost V 5 bases and J 1 base; bases outside gene matches: 8. Germline V lookup: CDR1 SGHNT, CDR2 YYREEE (reference sequence). The CDR3 sequence is 16 residues long. The CDR3 protein is CASSPAGTSGSYEQYF. The CDR3, as DNA: TGTGCCAGCAGTCCGGCTGGGACTAGCGGATCCTACGAGCAGTACTTC.

This clone showed up just once. The rearrangement uses TRBV2 and TRBJ2-7; no clear D gene. V lost 3 bases and J lost 2, with 5 bases in between. Germline lookup yields CDR1 SNHLY and CDR2 FYNNEI. The CDR3 sequence is 12 residues long. CDR3 DNA sequence: TGTGCCAGCAGTGACACTACCTACGAGCAGTACTTC. It yields the protein CASSDTTYEQYF.